A selection of T cell receptor beta chains follows, all from one sample in a study of regulatory T cells in long-lasting Graves disease. MiXCR, run by TCRdb on the multiplex PCR reads, gives a single entry per CDR3 protein. The data hold 550,000 to 650,000 distinct CDR3 sequences, with around 16% observed a single time. The data were also submitted as part of a second study, on T cells in Graves' hyperthyroidism and ophthalmopathy.

Sequenced material: peripheral blood mononuclear cells (PBMCs), taken at new diagnosis, from a patient treated with antithyroid drugs. Source of these receptors: a man aged 18 to 30 with Graves disease. Each CDR3 is given without its conserved first and last residue. Fields, in order: clone size, J gene, V gene, CDR3 protein. Clone size is stated in some rows and not others, as once, few, many or a class when expanded.

size: many; J: TRBJ2-5; V: TRBV20-1; CDR3: SARDRVGLASRETQY
size: NA; J: TRBJ2-1; V: TRBV6-5; CDR3: ASSYASVRLAGDYNEQF
size: NA; J: TRBJ2-1; V: TRBV3-1; CDR3: ASSQEWDRAGGPWNEQF
size: many; J: TRBJ2-3; V: TRBV11-2; CDR3: ASSPWTGSTDTQY
size: many; J: TRBJ2-1; V: TRBV29-1; CDR3: SVETGYNEQF
size: NA; J: TRBJ2-1; V: TRBV6-4; CDR3: ASSPTSGSVDEQF
size: many; J: TRBJ2-7; V: TRBV12-3/TRBV12-4; CDR3: ASSSVWTVGEEQY
size: many; J: TRBJ2-7; V: TRBV20-1; CDR3: SASSQIYEQY
size: NA; J: TRBJ1-2; V: TRBV5-4; CDR3: ASSPDLRTNYGYT
size: few; J: TRBJ2-7; V: TRBV7-2; CDR3: ASSPGGTSAPYEQY
size: NA; J: TRBJ1-1; V: TRBV9; CDR3: ASSFSGTVNTEAF
size: NA; J: TRBJ2-7; V: TRBV6-1; CDR3: ASKLRAVSYEQY
size: few; J: TRBJ1-1; V: TRBV29-1; CDR3: SVASGGRRNTEAF
size: NA; J: TRBJ2-1; V: TRBV4-1; CDR3: ASSQEQGNEQF
size: many; J: TRBJ2-7; V: TRBV28; CDR3: ASSMMDSSYEQY
size: many; J: TRBJ1-1; V: TRBV30; CDR3: ACPVGTEAF
size: NA; J: TRBJ1-5; V: TRBV19; CDR3: ASSIMWDMNSNQPQH
size: few; J: TRBJ2-5; V: TRBV7-8; CDR3: ASSLGVAAGPFETQY
size: NA; J: TRBJ1-4; V: TRBV10-3; CDR3: ATRLVGEPTNEKLF
size: NA; J: TRBJ1-4; V: TRBV3-1; CDR3: ASSQVFWDSNEKLF
size: many; J: TRBJ1-2; V: TRBV5-1; CDR3: ASSEDPGGYGYT
size: NA; J: TRBJ2-7; V: TRBV13; CDR3: ASSPSRGAYEQY
size: many; J: TRBJ2-3; V: TRBV5-1; CDR3: ASKRGTDTDTQY
size: NA; J: TRBJ2-1; V: TRBV6-2/TRBV6-3; CDR3: ASSSSRGLAAYNEQF
size: many; J: TRBJ2-7; V: TRBV7-9; CDR3: ASSHRDRAHEQY
size: few; J: TRBJ2-3; V: TRBV20-1; CDR3: SARDWTSSTDTQY
size: NA; J: TRBJ2-5; V: TRBV9; CDR3: ASSYRTALGETQY
size: many; J: TRBJ1-1; V: TRBV12-5; CDR3: ASGIIGMNTEAF
size: NA; J: TRBJ2-7; V: TRBV20-1; CDR3: SARDRGGLPPYEQY
size: few; J: TRBJ2-7; V: TRBV4-1; CDR3: ASSGLRLGSGKGYEQY
size: many; J: TRBJ1-5; V: TRBV6-1; CDR3: ASTARSESNQPQH